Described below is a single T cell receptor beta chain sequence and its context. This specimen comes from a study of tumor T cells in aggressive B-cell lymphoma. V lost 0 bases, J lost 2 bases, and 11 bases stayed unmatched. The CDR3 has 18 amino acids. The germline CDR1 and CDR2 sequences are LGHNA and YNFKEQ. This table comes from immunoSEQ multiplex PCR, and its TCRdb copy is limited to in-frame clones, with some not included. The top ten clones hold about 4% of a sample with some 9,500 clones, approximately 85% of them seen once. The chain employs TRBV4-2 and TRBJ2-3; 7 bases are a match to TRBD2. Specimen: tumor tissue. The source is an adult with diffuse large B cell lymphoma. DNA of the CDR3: TGTGCCAGCAGCCAAGAACTGAGGGCTAGCGGTTCCACAGATACGCAGTATTTT. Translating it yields CASSQELRASGSTDTQYF.